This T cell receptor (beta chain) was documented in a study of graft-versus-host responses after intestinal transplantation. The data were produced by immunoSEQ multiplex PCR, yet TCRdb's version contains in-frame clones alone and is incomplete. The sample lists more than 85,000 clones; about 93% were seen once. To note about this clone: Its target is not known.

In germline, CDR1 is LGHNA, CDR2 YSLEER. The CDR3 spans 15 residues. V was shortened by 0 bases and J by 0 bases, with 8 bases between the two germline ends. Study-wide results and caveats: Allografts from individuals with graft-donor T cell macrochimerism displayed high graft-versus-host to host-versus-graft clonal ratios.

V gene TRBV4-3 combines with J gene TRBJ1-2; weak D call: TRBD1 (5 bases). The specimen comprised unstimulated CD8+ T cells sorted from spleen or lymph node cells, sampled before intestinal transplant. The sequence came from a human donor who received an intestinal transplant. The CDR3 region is CASSQDTGANYGYTF. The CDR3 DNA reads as TGCGCCAGCAGCCAAGATACAGGAGCTAACTATGGCTACACCTTC.